This TCR beta chain was documented in a study of blood T cell repertoires in COVID-19. Study-level information: PBMCs, B-cell-depleted T cells, or T cells were the source of the cDNA or gDNA that made up the material.

The protocol was immunoSEQ multiplex PCR, while the TCRdb copy is restricted to in-frame clones and leaves out a portion. The top ten hold 9.5% to 15% of the sample, which has 78,000 or so clones, 82% seen once. The junction had 11 bases not matched to a gene; V was cut back by 0 bases and J by 12 bases. Germline CDR1 and CDR2: SGHNT and YENEEA. The CDR3 consists of 15 residues. This clone was detected many times. Sample: peripheral blood. The rearrangement links TRBV11-3 to TRBJ2-1; TRBD2 matches at 7 bases. This TCR derives from an older man with acute or convalescent COVID-19. CDR3 protein: CASSLEVGQGGRQFF. CDR3 in DNA: TGTGCCAGCAGCTTAGAGGTTGGGCAGGGAGGGCGGCAGTTCTTC.